The next 28 T cell receptor beta chains were all read from a single sample in a study of cytomegalovirus exposure and HLA in healthy donors. 60 Vbeta and 13 Jbeta primers were used in PCR. Assay: immunoSEQ multiplex PCR; the TCRdb copy retains only in-frame clones and omits some. The data hold about 140,000 clones, with 70% to 85% observed a single time. The sample was PBMCs. These receptors all stem from a woman between 50 and 59 years old in good health and CMV-seropositive.

CDR3 protein: CSVVGGGDHGELFF. The CDR3 nucleotides are TGCAGCGTTGTAGGCGGGGGGGATCACGGGGAGCTGTTTTTT. The chain recombines TRBV29-1 with TRBJ2-2; 9 bases match TRBD2. The J segment lost 7 bases and the V segment lost 4 bases, leaving 7 bases of the junction unmatched. This CDR3 is built from 14 residues. In germline, CDR1 is SQVTM, CDR2 ANQGSEA.

The chain has TRBV12-2 and TRBJ1-5. TRBV12-2 is deemed a pseudogene. The CDR3 sequence is 13 residues long. CDR3 protein: CASRLGEGQPQHF. The CDR3 nucleotides are TGTGCAAGTCGCTTAGGGGAGGGACAGCCCCAGCATTTT.

The chain links TRBV19 to TRBJ2-5; TRBD1 agrees at 7 bases. Germline CDR1 reads LNHDA; CDR2 reads SQIVND (reference sequence). Unmatched junction bases numbered 5, after V lost 7 bases and J lost 0 bases. CDR3 length: 14 residues. CDR3 bases: TGTGCCAGTACCGCGACAGGGAACCAAGAGACCCAGTACTTC. Residues: CASTATGNQETQYF.

J is TRBJ2-6 and V is TRBV27; possible D gene TRBD2, 5 bases. The V end lost 5 bases, the J end lost 1 base, and 12 bases lay between the germline ends. Germline loops: CDR1 MNHEY, CDR2 SMNVEV (reference sequence). This CDR3 spans 16 amino acids. The CDR3 nucleotides are TGTGCCAGCAGTGTATACGGGGTATCTGGGGCCAACGTCCTGACTTTC. Translation: CASSVYGVSGANVLTF. The full variable domain, completed using reference TRBV27 and TRBJ2-6, is EAQVTQNPRYLITVTGKKLTVTCSQNMNHEYMSWYRQDPGLGLRQIYYSMNVEVTDKGDVPEGYKVSRKEKRNFPLILESPSPNQTSLYFCASSVYGVSGANVLTFGAGSRLTVL.

V is TRBV12-2 and J is TRBJ2-6; TRBD1 is the table's D call and was not checked against the DNA. TRBV12-2 constitutes a pseudogene. There are 21 residues in the CDR3. The CDR3 is CASRLPPGQGARRTGANVLTF. The DNA of the CDR3 is TGTGCAAGTCGCTTACCCCCAGGACAGGGGGCAAGACGGACTGGGGCCAACGTCCTGACTTTC.

V gene TRBV11-3 combines with J gene TRBJ2-7; D is possibly TRBD1 (6 bases). Germline values: CDR1 SGHNT, CDR2 YENEEA. The CDR3 spans 14 residues. Trimming removed 5 bases from V and 0 bases from J, with 11 bases in between. CDR3 residues: CASSIGQSSYEQYF. The CDR3 region has the DNA TGTGCCAGCAGCATAGGACAGAGCTCCTACGAGCAGTACTTC.

The chain employs TRBV5-1 and TRBJ1-3; D not certain. Germline V gives CDR1 SGHRS, CDR2 YFSETQ. The CDR3 runs to 15 residues. The V end was cut by 3 bases, the J end by 4 bases, with 14 bases between. This chain's CDR3 is CASSSTGVEGNTIYF. The CDR3 bases are TGCGCCAGCAGCTCAACCGGGGTAGAAGGAAACACCATATATTTT.

The rearrangement uses TRBV6-5 and TRBJ1-4, with D perhaps matching TRBD1 (5 bases). The CDR3 loop spans 14 amino acids. V lost 5 bases to trimming and J lost 10 bases, with 17 bases between them. In germline, CDR1 is MNHEY, CDR2 SVGAGI. The CDR3 DNA reads TGTGCCAGCAGTCCCAACAGGCCGGGAGGAAAACTGTTTTTT. It yields the protein CASSPNRPGGKLFF.

The V gene is TRBV5-1, the J gene TRBJ2-1, with 7 bases matching TRBD1. V gave up 5 bases and J gave up 6 bases; unmatched junction bases: 8. The CDR3 runs to 14 residues. CDR1 is SGHRS, CDR2 YFSETQ, per germline. CDR3 nucleotide sequence: TGCGCCAGCAGAGAAGGGGGCGAGGGCAATGAGCAGTTCTTC. Translating it yields CASREGGEGNEQFF.

This sequence joins TRBV15 and TRBJ1-2; 9 positions match TRBD1. The ends lost 4 bases at V and 6 bases at J; junction bases unmatched: 12. This CDR3 is built from 16 residues. Germline V lookup: CDR1 LNHNV, CDR2 YYDKDF (reference sequence). The CDR3 region is CATSTGQGLSQDGYTF. The CDR3 region has the DNA TGTGCCACCAGCACCGGACAGGGGCTTTCCCAGGATGGCTACACCTTC.

The J gene is TRBJ2-1, the V gene TRBV18; 11 bases are a match to TRBD2. Germline lookup yields CDR1 KGHSH and CDR2 LQKENI. The CDR3 has 16 amino acids. The J segment lost 7 bases and the V segment lost 3 bases, leaving 8 bases of the junction unmatched. This CDR3 is CASSPGGTSGWNEQFF. DNA of the CDR3: TGTGCCAGCTCACCGGGCGGGACTAGCGGTTGGAATGAGCAGTTCTTC.

The chain couples TRBV7-9 to TRBJ1-1; 8 bases agree with TRBD1. This CDR3 spans 16 amino acids. The germline V gene has CDR1 SEHNR and CDR2 FQNEAQ (reference sequence). J was trimmed by 0 bases and V by 5 bases; bases with no gene match: 8. The DNA of the CDR3 is TGTGCCAGCAGCCGCGACCGGGACAGGATGAACACTGAAGCTTTCTTT. The encoded protein is CASSRDRDRMNTEAFF.

CDR3 residues: CASRSGGYSNQPQHF. As DNA, the CDR3 is TGTGCCAGTAGATCGGGGGGGTATAGCAATCAGCCCCAGCATTTT. V is TRBV19 and J is TRBJ1-5, with D maybe TRBD1 (5 bases). V dropped 6 bases and J dropped 0 bases, with 12 bases sitting between them. Germline-derived CDR1 and CDR2 are LNHDA and SQIVND (reference sequence). This CDR3 is built from 15 residues.

The genes are TRBV7-9 and TRBJ2-7; D may be TRBD1 (5 bases). CDR1 SEHNR and CDR2 FQNEAQ come from the germline V gene (reference sequence). Between the trimmed V and J ends, which lost 4 bases and 0 bases, there was a span of 10 bases. The CDR3 extends over 14 amino acids. The CDR3 DNA follows: TGTGCCAGCAGCTCCCCGACAGACTCCTACGAGCAGTACTTC. Translating gives CASSSPTDSYEQYF.

The chain has TRBV11-2 and TRBJ2-7, with 8 bases aligning to TRBD2. The CDR3 is 14 amino acids. J was trimmed by 5 bases and V by 5 bases; bases with no gene match: 8. Per germline, CDR1 SGHAT and CDR2 FQNNGV. The CDR3 nucleotides are TGTGCCAGCAGCACGCTGAGCGGGGGCCACGAGCAGTACTTC. Translated: CASSTLSGGHEQYF.

The chain carries TRBV19 and TRBJ1-1, with TRBD1 matching 8 bases. The germline CDR1 and CDR2 sequences are LNHDA and SQIVND (reference sequence). The CDR3 loop spans 14 amino acids. The junction had 10 bases not matched to a gene; V was cut back by 6 bases and J by 7 bases. DNA of the CDR3: TGTGCCAGTAGGGGGGGACAGGCGAAATTTGAAGCTTTCTTT. Translation: CASRGGQAKFEAFF.

The chain recombines TRBV19 with TRBJ1-1; D is perhaps TRBD1 (6 bases). Germline CDR1 is LNHDA and CDR2 is SQIVND (reference sequence). Trimming shortened V by 4 bases and J by 1 base, and 16 bases separated the two germline ends. The CDR3 is 16 residues long. CDR3 in DNA: TGTGCCAGTAGTAATATTGATGGGGGCCGGAACACTGAAGCTTTCTTT. Its protein product is CASSNIDGGRNTEAFF.

This rearrangement joins TRBV7-9 to TRBJ1-2; 7 nucleotides align to TRBD1. The CDR3 is 15 amino acids. The junction had 19 bases not matched to a gene; V was cut back by 10 bases and J by 8 bases. In germline, CDR1 is SEHNR, CDR2 FQNEAQ (reference sequence). As DNA, the CDR3 is TGTGCCACCACTTCTTCAGGGACAGACTCCCGGGGCTACACCTTC. Its translation: CATTSSGTDSRGYTF. The full variable domain, rest sourced from reference TRBV7-9 and TRBJ1-2, is DTGVSQNPRHKITKRGQNVTFRCDPISEHNRLYWYRQTLGQGPEFLTYFQNEAQLEKSRLLSDRFSAERPKGSFSTLEIQRTEQGDSAMYLCATTSSGTDSRGYTFGSGTRLTVV.

This clone was found a few times. The genes are TRBV15 and TRBJ1-2, with D possibly TRBD1 on 5 matching bases. Trimming cost V 0 bases and J 2 bases, with 7 bases left between them. The germline gives CDR1 LNHNV, CDR2 YYDKDF (reference sequence). This CDR3 has 14 amino acids. CDR3 sequence: CATSRDGANYGYTF. The CDR3 coding sequence is TGTGCCACCAGCAGAGATGGGGCCAACTATGGCTACACCTTC.

This rearrangement joins TRBV4-1 to TRBJ1-2; no definite D call. The germline V gene encodes CDR1 MGHRA and CDR2 YSYEKL. CDR3 length equals 13 residues. Trimming stripped 0 bases from V and 4 bases from J, with 6 bases between. This CDR3 reads CASSQDSSYGYTF. In DNA, the CDR3 is TGCGCCAGCAGCCAAGACTCCTCCTATGGCTACACCTTC.

This clone was observed a few times. The J gene is TRBJ1-5, the V gene TRBV11-2, with 8 bases identical to TRBD1. This CDR3 is built from 20 residues. Losses at the gene ends were 0 bases for V and 0 bases for J; bases not matched to a gene: 13. The germline V gene encodes CDR1 SGHAT and CDR2 FQNNGV. CDR3 in DNA: TGTGCCAGCAGCTTAGATCCGGACAGGGTCGTGGATTATAGCAATCAGCCCCAGCATTTT. It yields the protein CASSLDPDRVVDYSNQPQHF.

The chain has TRBV19 and TRBJ2-2, with a tentative D call TRBD1 (5 bases). The germline V gene has CDR1 LNHDA and CDR2 SQIVND (reference sequence). With 4 bases removed from V and 6 bases from J, the gap between germline ends came to 12 bases. The CDR3 sequence is 14 residues long. The CDR3 loop reads CASSTQGRAGELFF. The CDR3 DNA is TGTGCCAGTAGTACGCAGGGTCGGGCCGGGGAGCTGTTTTTT.

The chain has TRBV9 and TRBJ1-1; no definite D call. Germline CDR1 is SGDLS and CDR2 is YYNGEE. The CDR3 is made up of 14 amino acids. V was pared by 0 bases and J by 5 bases, with 11 bases between. The CDR3 DNA sequence: TGTGCCAGCAGCGTAGACGGGGAGGCAACTGAAGCTTTCTTT. Encoded protein: CASSVDGEATEAFF.

J is TRBJ2-7 and V is TRBV5-5; possible D gene TRBD1, 5 bases. The CDR3 totals 15 residues. The germline gives CDR1 SGHKS, CDR2 YYEKEE (reference sequence). V lost 0 bases and J 2 bases, leaving 12 bases between the germline ends. The CDR3 protein is CASSLVQGSTYEQYF. In DNA form, the CDR3 reads TGTGCCAGCAGCTTGGTGCAGGGAAGTACCTACGAGCAGTACTTC. The variable domain in full, with the rest retrieved from reference TRBV5-5 and TRBJ2-7, is DAGVTQSPTHLIKTRGQQVTLRCSPISGHKSVSWYQQVLGQGPQFIFQYYEKEERGRGNFPDRFSARQFPNYSSELNVNALLLGDSALYLCASSLVQGSTYEQYFGPGTRLTVT.

V gene TRBV6-5 combines with J gene TRBJ1-1; 10 bases map to TRBD1. J was trimmed by 3 bases and V by 0 bases; bases with no gene match: 1. The CDR3 has 15 residues. Germline loops: CDR1 MNHEY, CDR2 SVGAGI. The CDR3 DNA sequence: TGTGCCAGCAGTTACTCGGGGACAGGGGACACTGAAGCTTTCTTT. It is translated as CASSYSGTGDTEAFF.

This clone was seen just once. V and J are TRBV6-1 and TRBJ2-3, with 12 bases matching TRBD1. V shed 3 bases, J shed 4 bases, and the junction held 2 bases outside the gene matches. This CDR3 has 15 amino acids. The germline V gene encodes CDR1 MNHNS and CDR2 SASEGT. The CDR3 nucleotides read TGTGCCAGCAGTGAGGGGACAGGGGGCGCAGATACGCAGTATTTT. The encoded protein is CASSEGTGGADTQYF.

This clone was seen a few times. The CDR3, as DNA: TGTGCCAGCAGCTTAGTGTTGACAGGGAGCACAGATACGCAGTATTTT. It is translated as CASSLVLTGSTDTQYF. J is TRBJ2-3 and V is TRBV7-9, with 7 bases that match TRBD1. The length of the CDR3 is 16 residues. The V gene end was trimmed by 1 base and the J gene end by 0 bases; junction bases not matched to a gene: 4. Germline values: CDR1 SEHNR, CDR2 FQNEAQ (reference sequence).

V usage is TRBV7-9 and J usage is TRBJ1-2; no definite D call. V shed 3 bases and J shed 4 bases, with 6 bases lying between them. Germline CDR1 reads SEHNR; CDR2 reads FQNEAQ (reference sequence). This CDR3 contains 12 residues. CDR3 amino acids: CASSLAVYGYTF. CDR3 coding DNA: TGTGCCAGCAGCTTGGCAGTCTATGGCTACACCTTC. Using reference TRBV7-9 and TRBJ1-2 for the parts outside the CDR3, the full variable domain is DTGVSQNPRHKITKRGQNVTFRCDPISEHNRLYWYRQTLGQGPEFLTYFQNEAQLEKSRLLSDRFSAERPKGSFSTLEIQRTEQGDSAMYLCASSLAVYGYTFGSGTRLTVV.